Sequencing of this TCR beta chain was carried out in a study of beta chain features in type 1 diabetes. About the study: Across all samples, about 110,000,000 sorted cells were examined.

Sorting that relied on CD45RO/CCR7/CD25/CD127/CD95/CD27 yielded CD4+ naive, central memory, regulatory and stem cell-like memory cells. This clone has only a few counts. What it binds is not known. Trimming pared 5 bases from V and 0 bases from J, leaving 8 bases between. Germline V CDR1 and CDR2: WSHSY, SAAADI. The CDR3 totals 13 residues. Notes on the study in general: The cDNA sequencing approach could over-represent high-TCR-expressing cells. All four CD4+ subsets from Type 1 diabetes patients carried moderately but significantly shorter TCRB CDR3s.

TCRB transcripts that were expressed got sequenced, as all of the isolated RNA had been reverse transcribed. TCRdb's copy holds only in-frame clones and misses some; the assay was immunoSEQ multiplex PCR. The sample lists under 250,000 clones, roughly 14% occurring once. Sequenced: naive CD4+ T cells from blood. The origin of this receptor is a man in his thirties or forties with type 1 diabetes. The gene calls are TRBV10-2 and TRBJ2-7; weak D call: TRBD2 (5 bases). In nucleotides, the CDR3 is TGCGCCAGCAGTTCCGGGATCTCCTACGAGCAGTACTTC. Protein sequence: CASSSGISYEQYF.